The 15 T cell receptor beta chains given below trace back to one sample, sequenced in a study of CD8+CD57+ T cells in acquired aplastic anemia. Investigators profiled TCR beta VDJ and CDR3 from genomic DNA template. TCRdb processed the reads anew with MiXCR; each CDR3 protein has one entry. The table has over 150,000 distinct CDR3 sequences, 48% seen once; the top ten hold over 10%. Patients sequenced had flow cytometry evidence of CD8+CD57+ cell expansion. Material: sorted CD4+, CD8+, or CD8+CD57+ T cells (not recorded which) from PBMCs. These receptors were collected from a human donor with aplastic anemia.

The chain employs TRBV18 and TRBJ1-2; no definite D call. Trimming pared 3 bases from V and 1 base from J, leaving 12 bases between. This CDR3 contains 15 residues. Germline V lookup: CDR1 KGHSH, CDR2 LQKENI. The CDR3 nucleotides read TGTGCCAGCTCACCCCAAAAAGGGTTTAACTATGGCTACACCTTC. This codes for CASSPQKGFNYGYTF.

J is TRBJ2-6 and V is TRBV4-3, with D hard to call. There are 14 residues in the CDR3. V lost 1 base and J lost 0, with 1 base in between. Germline-derived CDR1 and CDR2 are LGHNA and YSLEER. Here the CDR3 reads CASSQASGANVLTF. The CDR3, as DNA: TGCGCCAGCAGCCAAGCCTCTGGGGCCAACGTCCTGACTTTC.

This clonotype appeared many times. The chain joins TRBV25-1 to TRBJ2-5; 11 bases match TRBD2. Germline V gene data show CDR1 as MGHDK and CDR2 as SYGVNS. The J segment lost 5 bases and the V segment lost 4 bases, leaving 12 bases of the junction unmatched. This CDR3 contains 17 residues. CDR3 coding DNA: TGTGCCAGCAGTGGGGGGGTGCTAGCGGGGGGAATGGAGACCCAGTACTTC. Translating gives CASSGGVLAGGMETQYF.

This clonotype occurred once. This sequence joins TRBV19 and TRBJ2-1, with 8 nucleotides matching TRBD2. V lost 3 bases to trimming and J lost 7 bases; unmatched junction nucleotides: 8. The V gene's germline CDR1 is LNHDA and CDR2 SQIVND (reference sequence). The CDR3 totals 15 residues. The CDR3 region is CASSIALAGANEQFF. CDR3 nucleotides: TGTGCCAGTAGTATCGCTCTAGCGGGTGCTAATGAGCAGTTCTTC.

V and J are TRBV19 and TRBJ2-3, with no clear D. The V end lost 6 bases, the J end lost 4 bases, and 11 bases lay between the germline ends. This CDR3 has 13 residues. Germline assignment: CDR1 LNHDA and CDR2 SQIVND (reference sequence). The CDR3 bases are TGTGCCAGTAGGTCGGTGGCCGCAGATACGCAGTATTTT. This sequence encodes CASRSVAADTQYF.

CDR3 sequence (DNA): TGCGCCAGCAGTCATGGGGGACAGGGGAATGGCTACACCTTC. It encodes CASSHGGQGNGYTF. This chain links TRBV4-3 with TRBJ1-2, with TRBD1 matching 10 bases. Germline values: CDR1 LGHNA, CDR2 YSLEER. This CDR3 spans 14 amino acids. After removal of 6 bases from V and 6 bases from J, the junction contained 7 bases not matched to a gene.

The chain has TRBV12-3 or TRBV12-4 and TRBJ1-1; 7 bases match TRBD1. J was trimmed by 6 bases and V by 3 bases; bases with no gene match: 10. The CDR3 has 15 residues. In DNA, the CDR3 is TGTGCCAGCAGTTTGCGAACAGGGGCTGGCCCTGAAGCTTTCTTT. Its protein product is CASSLRTGAGPEAFF.

This clonotype showed up just a few times. This chain links TRBV6-4 with TRBJ2-2, with 9 bases lining up with TRBD1. Germline loops: CDR1 MRHNA, CDR2 SNTAGT. V lost 4 bases to trimming and J lost 3 bases; unmatched junction nucleotides: 0. The CDR3 is 14 amino acids. CDR3 loop: CASSGTGDTGELFF. The CDR3 region has the DNA TGTGCCAGCAGTGGGACAGGGGACACCGGGGAGCTGTTTTTT.

The chain joins TRBV7-9 to TRBJ2-3; D not certain. Trimming removed 4 bases from V and 6 bases from J, with 11 bases in between. Germline V gives CDR1 SEHNR, CDR2 FQNEAQ (reference sequence). CDR3 size: 13 residues. The CDR3: CASSYSGADTQYF. The DNA of the CDR3 is TGTGCCAGCAGCTACTCAGGTGCCGATACGCAGTATTTT.

The chain employs TRBV6-1 and TRBJ1-1, with a possible D match to TRBD1 (6 bases). CDR1 is MNHNS and CDR2 is SASEGT in the germline V gene. V was pared by 7 bases and J by 1 base, with 16 bases between. The CDR3 contains 15 residues. The CDR3 region is CASNKYRDRNTEAFF. CDR3 coding DNA: TGTGCCAGCAACAAGTACAGGGATCGGAACACTGAAGCTTTCTTT.

A few counts support this clonotype. This chain joins TRBV11-2 and TRBJ2-7; TRBD2 matches 7 bases. J gave up 0 bases and V 0 bases, and 5 bases lay outside the gene matches. This CDR3 spans 16 amino acids. CDR1 SGHAT and CDR2 FQNNGV come from the germline V gene. The CDR3 loop reads CASSLDPGGTSYEQYF. CDR3 bases: TGTGCCAGCAGCTTAGATCCGGGGGGAACCTCCTACGAGCAGTACTTC. Full variable domain (outside the CDR3, taken from reference TRBV11-2 and TRBJ2-7): EAGVAQSPRYKIIEKRQSVAFWCNPISGHATLYWYQQILGQGPKLLIQFQNNGVVDDSQLPKDRFSAERLKGVDSTLKIQPAKLEDSAVYLCASSLDPGGTSYEQYFGPGTRLTVT.

This chain uses TRBV10-3 with TRBJ1-1; D is perhaps TRBD1 (5 bases). This CDR3 has 17 amino acids. CDR1 and CDR2 (germline): ENHRY, SYGVKD. Between the trimmed V and J ends, which lost 2 bases and 4 bases, there was a span of 20 bases. DNA for the CDR3: TGTGCCATCAGTGAGCCACCCTCGACAGAGTTGGGCACTGAAGCTTTCTTT. It yields the protein CAISEPPSTELGTEAFF.

This clonotype was recorded at least ten times. The rearrangement uses TRBV25-1 and TRBJ2-1, with D possibly TRBD2 on 7 matching bases. V lost 1 base to trimming and J lost 5 bases, with 15 bases between them. The CDR3 totals 16 residues. Germline V lookup: CDR1 MGHDK, CDR2 SYGVNS. In nucleotides, the CDR3 is TGTGCCAGCAGTGAATGGATAGGGGGGGGGGACAATGAGCAGTTCTTC. Its protein is CASSEWIGGGDNEQFF.

The rearrangement uses TRBV20-1 and TRBJ2-7, with D unclear. The V end lost 5 bases, the J end lost 0 bases, and 17 bases lay between the germline ends. This CDR3 spans 15 amino acids. CDR1 and CDR2 (germline): DFQATT, SNEGSKA (reference sequence). The CDR3 reads CSAPWAAVSSYEQYF. In DNA form, the CDR3 reads TGCAGTGCTCCCTGGGCGGCCGTAAGCTCCTACGAGCAGTACTTC.

This clonotype was recorded many times. V is TRBV6-1 and J is TRBJ1-1, with D unclear. CDR3 length: 14 residues. The germline V and J ends were trimmed by 0 bases and 4 bases, with 9 bases remaining between them. Germline CDR1 and CDR2: MNHNS and SASEGT. In DNA form, the CDR3 reads TGTGCCAGCAGTGAAGCGCTGTCCAGCACTGAAGCTTTCTTT. Its protein product is CASSEALSSTEAFF.